These T cell receptor beta chains were read from a single sample in a study of vaccination effects on CD4 cells after COVID-19. The table came from immunoSEQ multiplex PCR; TCRdb's copy has only in-frame clones and leaves some out. The table has tens of thousands of clones, around two thirds seen once; the top ten hold roughly 33%. Their antigens are not known. The material sequenced was CD4+ T cells from PBMCs cultured with a peptide pool, taken before COVID-19 vaccination. These receptors were obtained from a human donor who had a prior SARS-CoV-2 infection. The CDR3 runs from the conserved cysteine through the conserved F or W. The order of the fields is V gene, J gene, clone size, D gene, CDR3 length, CDR3 DNA, CDR3 protein. D genes are given only for firm matches. Rows give clone size only sometimes, using once, few, many, or a class for an expanded clone.

V gene: TRBV28; J gene: TRBJ1-2; clone size: .; D gene: TRBD1; CDR3 length: 14; CDR3 DNA: TGTGCCAGCAGTTTACTGGGACAGGGCTATGGCTACACCTTC; CDR3 protein: CASSLLGQGYGYTF
V gene: TRBV5-1; J gene: TRBJ2-3; clone size: .; D gene: TRBD1; CDR3 length: 19; CDR3 DNA: TGCGCCAGCAGCTCCCGCCGGGGGTCCGGGGGCGGGACAGGGGGTCCCCAGTATTTT; CDR3 protein: CASSSRRGSGGGTGGPQYF
V gene: TRBV12-3/TRBV12-4; J gene: TRBJ2-5; clone size: once; D gene: .; CDR3 length: 12; CDR3 DNA: TGTGCCAGCAGTTTAGCGCAGGAGACCCAGTACTTC; CDR3 protein: CASSLAQETQYF
V gene: TRBV7-2; J gene: TRBJ2-2; clone size: .; D gene: TRBD2; CDR3 length: 14; CDR3 DNA: TGTGCCATTCAAGCGGGGGCGAACACCGGGGAGCTGTTTTTT; CDR3 protein: CAIQAGANTGELFF
V gene: TRBV18; J gene: TRBJ2-2; clone size: .; D gene: TRBD1; CDR3 length: 15; CDR3 DNA: TGTGCCAGCTCACCTACAGGGGGCATAAGCGGGGAGCTGTTTTTT; CDR3 protein: CASSPTGGISGELFF
V gene: TRBV7-8; J gene: TRBJ1-1; clone size: .; D gene: .; CDR3 length: 13; CDR3 DNA: TGTGCCAGCAGCTTATGGTTGAACACTGAAGCTTTCTTT; CDR3 protein: CASSLWLNTEAFF
V gene: TRBV7-2; J gene: TRBJ2-3; clone size: .; D gene: TRBD2; CDR3 length: 16; CDR3 DNA: TGTGCCAGCAGCTTAGGGCTCGGGAGGGCCTTAGATACGCAGTATTTT; CDR3 protein: CASSLGLGRALDTQYF
V gene: TRBV5-1; J gene: TRBJ2-3; clone size: .; D gene: TRBD2; CDR3 length: 16; CDR3 DNA: TGCGCCAGCAGCTTGGAGAGAGCGGGAGCTGCAGATACGCAGTATTTT; CDR3 protein: CASSLERAGAADTQYF
V gene: TRBV6-5; J gene: TRBJ1-1; clone size: .; D gene: .; CDR3 length: 15; CDR3 DNA: TGTGCCAGCAGTTACACGGGACAAAGGAACACTGAAGCTTTCTTT; CDR3 protein: CASSYTGQRNTEAFF
V gene: TRBV6-2/TRBV6-3; J gene: TRBJ2-3; clone size: few; D gene: .; CDR3 length: 15; CDR3 DNA: TGTGCCAGCAGTTTCCGAGAGCGGTACACAGATACGCAGTATTTT; CDR3 protein: CASSFRERYTDTQYF
V gene: TRBV23-1; J gene: TRBJ2-6; clone size: .; D gene: .; CDR3 length: 15; CDR3 DNA: TGCGCCAGCAGTCAATCGAGGGGACACCTGGCCGTCCTGACTTTC; CDR3 protein: CASSQSRGHLAVLTF
V gene: TRBV20-1; J gene: TRBJ2-1; clone size: .; D gene: TRBD1; CDR3 length: 15; CDR3 DNA: TGCAGTGCTAGTCAGATGACAGGGGGGCTCAATGAGCAGTTCTTC; CDR3 protein: CSASQMTGGLNEQFF
V gene: TRBV13; J gene: TRBJ2-7; clone size: .; D gene: TRBD1; CDR3 length: 14; CDR3 DNA: TGTGCCAGCAGCAACCGGGACAGGAGCGACGAGCAGTACTTC; CDR3 protein: CASSNRDRSDEQYF
V gene: TRBV6-4; J gene: TRBJ1-1; clone size: .; D gene: .; CDR3 length: 13; CDR3 DNA: TGTGCCAGCAGCTCAGAAATGAACACTGAAGCTTTCTTT; CDR3 protein: CASSSEMNTEAFF
V gene: TRBV5-1; J gene: TRBJ1-3; clone size: .; D gene: .; CDR3 length: 15; CDR3 DNA: TGCGCCAGCAGCTTAGCGGCGGGGGCTGGAAACACCATATATTTT; CDR3 protein: CASSLAAGAGNTIYF
V gene: TRBV5-4; J gene: TRBJ2-3; clone size: few; D gene: TRBD2; CDR3 length: 14; CDR3 DNA: TGTGCCAGCAGCTTCGTGGCGGGAGCTGATACGCAGTATTTT; CDR3 protein: CASSFVAGADTQYF
V gene: TRBV18; J gene: TRBJ1-5; clone size: .; D gene: TRBD1; CDR3 length: 16; CDR3 DNA: TGTGCCAGCTCACCACAGGGGGCTATCGGCAATCAGCCCCAGCATTTT; CDR3 protein: CASSPQGAIGNQPQHF
V gene: TRBV6-5; J gene: TRBJ1-2; clone size: .; D gene: TRBD1; CDR3 length: 14; CDR3 DNA: TGTGCCAGCAGGGCGAGACAGGGTGACTATGGCTACACCTTC; CDR3 protein: CASRARQGDYGYTF
V gene: TRBV7-6; J gene: TRBJ2-5; clone size: .; D gene: .; CDR3 length: 16; CDR3 DNA: TGTGCCAGCAGCCAAGCGGCACTAGGGCCACAAGAGACCCAGTACTTC; CDR3 protein: CASSQAALGPQETQYF
V gene: TRBV5-4; J gene: TRBJ2-1; clone size: .; D gene: .; CDR3 length: 14; CDR3 DNA: TGTGCCAGCAGCTCGGGCGGTGATTGGTATGAGCAGTTCTTC; CDR3 protein: CASSSGGDWYEQFF
V gene: TRBV5-3; J gene: TRBJ2-7; clone size: .; D gene: .; CDR3 length: 16; CDR3 DNA: TGTGCCAGAAGCTTCCTTTCGGGGCGATCAACCTACGAGCAGTACTTC; CDR3 protein: CARSFLSGRSTYEQYF
V gene: TRBV6-6; J gene: TRBJ2-3; clone size: .; D gene: .; CDR3 length: 15; CDR3 DNA: TGTGCCAGCAGTTACCCTAGGGCTAGCACAGATACGCAGTATTTT; CDR3 protein: CASSYPRASTDTQYF
V gene: TRBV6-5; J gene: TRBJ1-1; clone size: .; D gene: .; CDR3 length: 12; CDR3 DNA: TGTGCCAGCATTTCTAGGGGGACTGAAGCTTTCTTT; CDR3 protein: CASISRGTEAFF
V gene: TRBV5-1; J gene: TRBJ2-2; clone size: few; D gene: TRBD2; CDR3 length: 15; CDR3 DNA: TGCGCCAGCAGCGCGGGACTAGCGTTGGCCGGGGAGCTGTTTTTT; CDR3 protein: CASSAGLALAGELFF
V gene: TRBV7-3; J gene: TRBJ2-7; clone size: .; D gene: .; CDR3 length: 15; CDR3 DNA: TGTGCCAGCAGCTCAACCCCCGGGACATACTACGAGCAGTACTTC; CDR3 protein: CASSSTPGTYYEQYF
V gene: TRBV5-5; J gene: TRBJ2-2; clone size: .; D gene: TRBD2; CDR3 length: 15; CDR3 DNA: TGTGCCAGCAGGCCTATAGCGGGGGGGACCGGGGAGCTGTTTTTT; CDR3 protein: CASRPIAGGTGELFF
V gene: TRBV7-8; J gene: TRBJ2-5; clone size: .; D gene: .; CDR3 length: 11; CDR3 DNA: TGTGCCAGCTCCCAGTATGAGACCCAGTACTTC; CDR3 protein: CASSQYETQYF
V gene: TRBV2; J gene: TRBJ1-4; clone size: .; D gene: .; CDR3 length: 15; CDR3 DNA: TGTGCCAGCAGCGGAGAGGACGGATCTAATGAAAAACTGTTTTTT; CDR3 protein: CASSGEDGSNEKLFF
V gene: TRBV27; J gene: TRBJ2-2; clone size: few; D gene: .; CDR3 length: 17; CDR3 DNA: TGTGCCAGCAGTTTGACCTGGCGTCAGGGCGAGACCGGGGAGCTGTTTTTT; CDR3 protein: CASSLTWRQGETGELFF
V gene: TRBV19; J gene: TRBJ2-3; clone size: .; D gene: .; CDR3 length: 14; CDR3 DNA: TGTGCCAGTAGTATTGCGGTCTCGGGGGATACGCAGTATTTT; CDR3 protein: CASSIAVSGDTQYF
V gene: TRBV12-3/TRBV12-4; J gene: TRBJ1-1; clone size: .; D gene: TRBD1; CDR3 length: 13; CDR3 DNA: TGTGCCAGCAGTCGGACAGGCGCCGCTGAAGCTTTCTTT; CDR3 protein: CASSRTGAAEAFF
V gene: TRBV27; J gene: TRBJ2-3; clone size: .; D gene: TRBD2; CDR3 length: 18; CDR3 DNA: TGTGCCAGCAGTTTCGGTAGCGGGAGATTGGTCGACACAGATACGCAGTATTTT; CDR3 protein: CASSFGSGRLVDTDTQYF
V gene: TRBV19; J gene: TRBJ1-4; clone size: .; D gene: TRBD1; CDR3 length: 14; CDR3 DNA: TGTGCCAGTAGGACAGGGTCAACTAATGAAAAACTGTTTTTT; CDR3 protein: CASRTGSTNEKLFF
V gene: TRBV7-9; J gene: TRBJ1-3; clone size: .; D gene: TRBD1; CDR3 length: 14; CDR3 DNA: TGTGCCAGCAGTCGACAGGGTGTTGGAAACACCATATATTTT; CDR3 protein: CASSRQGVGNTIYF
V gene: TRBV5-6; J gene: TRBJ2-5; clone size: .; D gene: .; CDR3 length: 14; CDR3 DNA: TGTGCCAGCAGCTTGGATCCCTACCAAGAGACCCAGTACTTC; CDR3 protein: CASSLDPYQETQYF
V gene: TRBV5-5; J gene: TRBJ1-1; clone size: once; D gene: .; CDR3 length: 14; CDR3 DNA: TGTGCCAGCAGCTCCAGGGGCGGATACACTGAAGCTTTCTTT; CDR3 protein: CASSSRGGYTEAFF
V gene: TRBV25-1; J gene: TRBJ1-6; clone size: .; D gene: .; CDR3 length: 12; CDR3 DNA: TGTGCCAGCAAGGGGTCGGGTTCACCCCTCCACTTT; CDR3 protein: CASKGSGSPLHF
V gene: TRBV5-5; J gene: TRBJ1-2; clone size: .; D gene: .; CDR3 length: 14; CDR3 DNA: TGTGCCAGCAGCCTAAATGGCGGGGGATATGGCTACACCTTC; CDR3 protein: CASSLNGGGYGYTF
V gene: TRBV5-6; J gene: TRBJ2-7; clone size: .; D gene: .; CDR3 length: 16; CDR3 DNA: TGTGCCAGCAGCGGAAGGGGGGACTTTCCCTCCTACGAGCAGTACTTC; CDR3 protein: CASSGRGDFPSYEQYF
V gene: TRBV3-1/TRBV3-2; J gene: TRBJ1-1; clone size: few; D gene: .; CDR3 length: 13; CDR3 DNA: TGTGCCAGCAGCCAATTCCTCCAGGCCAGAGCTTTCTTT; CDR3 protein: CASSQFLQARAFF
V gene: TRBV5-6; J gene: TRBJ1-5; clone size: .; D gene: TRBD1; CDR3 length: 15; CDR3 DNA: TGTGCCAGCAGCTCCCGGGACAGCCTCAATCAGCCCCAGCATTTT; CDR3 protein: CASSSRDSLNQPQHF
V gene: TRBV27; J gene: TRBJ2-5; clone size: .; D gene: TRBD2; CDR3 length: 15; CDR3 DNA: TGTGCCAGCAGCCAAGGACTAGCGGGAGTAGAGACCCAGTACTTC; CDR3 protein: CASSQGLAGVETQYF
V gene: TRBV5-8; J gene: TRBJ2-3; clone size: .; D gene: .; CDR3 length: 14; CDR3 DNA: TGTGCCAGCAGCTTGGGGCGGTGGTTAGATACGCAGTATTTT; CDR3 protein: CASSLGRWLDTQYF
V gene: TRBV5-4; J gene: TRBJ2-1; clone size: .; D gene: .; CDR3 length: 17; CDR3 DNA: TGTGCCAGCAGCCCTGCCTACGGGGCTGGCTCCTACAATGAGCAGTTCTTC; CDR3 protein: CASSPAYGAGSYNEQFF
V gene: TRBV7-2; J gene: TRBJ1-1; clone size: few; D gene: TRBD1; CDR3 length: 15; CDR3 DNA: TGTGCCAGCAGCTTACTAGGGACAGGGAACACTGAAGCTTTCTTT; CDR3 protein: CASSLLGTGNTEAFF
V gene: TRBV19; J gene: TRBJ2-5; clone size: .; D gene: TRBD1; CDR3 length: 14; CDR3 DNA: TGTGCCAGTAGCCGTTCGACAGGGGGAGAGACCCAGTACTTC; CDR3 protein: CASSRSTGGETQYF